This TCR beta chain was recorded in a study of cytomegalovirus exposure and HLA in healthy donors. Study findings and constraints: Some public TCRs appeared in many individuals, while most sequences were rare. Specificity for CMV antigens was confirmed in vitro for a few of the CMV-associated chains. The listing of about 150 TCR beta chains classed them as cytomegalovirus-associated. First-cohort TCR clusters tended to co-occur in the 90 to 150 validation repertoires, a later analysis found.

A word on this clone: Its specificity is not known.

The assay was immunoSEQ multiplex PCR, and TCRdb's table has in-frame clones only and misses some. Found here are roughly 330,000 clones, approximately 90% of them singletons; the top ten hold roughly 1.2%. The sequence was obtained from a woman aged 25 to 45 in good health and CMV-seropositive. The sample comprised PBMCs.

The CDR3 DNA sequence: TGTGCCAGCAGCCAGACCGGGACAGGGGGCCACGAGCAGTACTTC. It codes for CASSQTGTGGHEQYF. The rearrangement joins TRBV6-5 to TRBJ2-7, with 12 bases matching TRBD1. This CDR3 region has 15 residues. V gave up 6 bases and J gave up 5 bases; unmatched junction bases: 8. Germline CDR1 reads MNHEY; CDR2 reads SVGAGI.